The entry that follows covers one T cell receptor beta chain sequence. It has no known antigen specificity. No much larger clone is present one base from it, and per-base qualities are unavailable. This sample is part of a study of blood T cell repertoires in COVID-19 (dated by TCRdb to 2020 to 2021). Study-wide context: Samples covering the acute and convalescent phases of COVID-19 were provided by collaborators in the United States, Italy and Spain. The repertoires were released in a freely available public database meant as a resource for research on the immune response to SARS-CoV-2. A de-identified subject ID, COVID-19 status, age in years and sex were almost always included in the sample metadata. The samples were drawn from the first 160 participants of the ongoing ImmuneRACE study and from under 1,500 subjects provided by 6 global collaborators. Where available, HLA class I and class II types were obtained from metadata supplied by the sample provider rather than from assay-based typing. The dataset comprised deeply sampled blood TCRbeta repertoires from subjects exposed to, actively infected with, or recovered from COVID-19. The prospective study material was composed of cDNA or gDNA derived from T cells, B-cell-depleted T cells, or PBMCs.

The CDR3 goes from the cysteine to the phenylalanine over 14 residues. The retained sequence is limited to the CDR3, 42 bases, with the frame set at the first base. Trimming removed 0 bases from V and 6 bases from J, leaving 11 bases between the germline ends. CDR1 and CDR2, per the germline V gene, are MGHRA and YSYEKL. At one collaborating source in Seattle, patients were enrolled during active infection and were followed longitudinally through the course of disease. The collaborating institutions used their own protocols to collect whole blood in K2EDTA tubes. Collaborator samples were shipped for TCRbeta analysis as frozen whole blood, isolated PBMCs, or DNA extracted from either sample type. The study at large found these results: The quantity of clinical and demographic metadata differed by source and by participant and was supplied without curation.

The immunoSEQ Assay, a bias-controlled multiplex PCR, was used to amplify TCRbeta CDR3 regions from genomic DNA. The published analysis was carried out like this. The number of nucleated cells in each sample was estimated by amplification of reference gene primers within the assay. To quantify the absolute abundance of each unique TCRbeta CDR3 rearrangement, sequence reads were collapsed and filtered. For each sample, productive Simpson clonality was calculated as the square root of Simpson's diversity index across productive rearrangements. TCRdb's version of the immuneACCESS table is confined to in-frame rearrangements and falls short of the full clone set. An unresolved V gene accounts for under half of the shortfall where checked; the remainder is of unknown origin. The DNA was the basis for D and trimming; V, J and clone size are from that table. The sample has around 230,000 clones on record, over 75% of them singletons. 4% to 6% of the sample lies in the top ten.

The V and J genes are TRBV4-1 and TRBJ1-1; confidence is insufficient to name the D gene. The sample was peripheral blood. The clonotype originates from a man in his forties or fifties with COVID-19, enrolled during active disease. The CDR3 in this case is CASSQDLSMAEAFF. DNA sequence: TGCGCCAGCAGCCAAGATCTATCGATGGCTGAAGCTTTCTTT.